This is a list of T cell receptor beta chains from one sample in a study of cytomegalovirus exposure and HLA in healthy donors. Produced via immunoSEQ multiplex PCR; TCRdb's table is partial and in-frame only. The sample records fewer than 150,000 clones, 75% to 80% being singletons. Sequencing was done on a sample of PBMCs. The receptors here all came from a man aged 18 to 29 in good health and CMV-seronegative. CDR3s leave out the opening cysteine and the closing phenylalanine or tryptophan.

TRBJ2-1,TRBV18,ASSRGLAGDNEQF
TRBJ1-4,TRBV2,ASSDGGQPGNEKLF
TRBJ1-1,TRBV5-1,ASSLRQGHAEAF
TRBJ2-3,TRBV19,ASSIAASGTDTQY
TRBJ1-2,TRBV9,ASSVDRTGYGYT
TRBJ2-3,TRBV5-1,ASSWTGTSTDTQY
TRBJ2-5,TRBV30,AWSLQETQY
TRBJ1-2,TRBV19,ASTGKDRGNYGYT
TRBJ2-7,TRBV5-1,ASSFSQGLYEQY
TRBJ1-5,TRBV19,ASSQGVSNQPQH
TRBJ2-1,TRBV19,ASSIVNTPGLNEQF
TRBJ1-5,TRBV19,ASTQRTQYRNQPQH
TRBJ1-1,TRBV11-1,ASSLSGNTEAF
TRBJ2-1,TRBV29-1,SVCPPSASYNEQF
TRBJ2-5,TRBV11-2,ASSEYRGPQTQY
TRBJ2-7,TRBV7-9,ASSLDRGQMASEQY
TRBJ1-1,TRBV6-5,ASSYSEGTEAF
TRBJ1-4,TRBV6-5,ASSETGVKLF
TRBJ2-3,TRBV4-1,ASSQGRGLSGADTQY
TRBJ1-1,TRBV5-1,ASSLMVTGVEAF
TRBJ2-2,TRBV4-2,ASSQGSRQIPNTGELF
TRBJ2-7,TRBV7-2,ASSLIGGRDYEQY
TRBJ2-3,TRBV15,ATSRERGGGTDTQY
TRBJ2-3,TRBV10-3,AINEGGGPDTQY
TRBJ2-7,TRBV18,ASSPVGSYEQY
TRBJ1-5,TRBV27,ASSHRQGGQPQH
TRBJ1-2,TRBV5-1,ASSSGGGYT